This TCR beta chain was captured in a study of T-cell memory formation after mild COVID-19. J lost 9 bases, V lost 6 bases, and 9 bases had no gene match. Germline-derived CDR1 and CDR2 are LNHDA and SQIVND (reference sequence). This CDR3 has 15 residues. In the case of this clonotype: Its specificity is unknown.

TCRdb recomputed calls from the 5' RACE reads with MiXCR, one row per CDR3 protein. The repertoire consists of 390,000 or so distinct CDR3 sequences, with about 15% occurring once and the leading ten covering about a fifth. General observations from the study: The finding that pre-infection memory included some responding clones suggested that cross-reactive memory joined.

Sequenced: PBMCs or a T cell subset sorted from them (not recorded which). The rearrangement links TRBV19 to TRBJ2-1, with 12 nucleotides matching TRBD2. The clonotype originates from a man between 18 and 29 years old who had mild COVID-19 (a few samples of this study predate the infection). Cell type and time point are not known. The CDR3: CASSRTSGGISEQFF. The CDR3 region has the DNA TGTGCCAGTAGCAGAACTAGCGGGGGGATCAGTGAGCAGTTCTTC.